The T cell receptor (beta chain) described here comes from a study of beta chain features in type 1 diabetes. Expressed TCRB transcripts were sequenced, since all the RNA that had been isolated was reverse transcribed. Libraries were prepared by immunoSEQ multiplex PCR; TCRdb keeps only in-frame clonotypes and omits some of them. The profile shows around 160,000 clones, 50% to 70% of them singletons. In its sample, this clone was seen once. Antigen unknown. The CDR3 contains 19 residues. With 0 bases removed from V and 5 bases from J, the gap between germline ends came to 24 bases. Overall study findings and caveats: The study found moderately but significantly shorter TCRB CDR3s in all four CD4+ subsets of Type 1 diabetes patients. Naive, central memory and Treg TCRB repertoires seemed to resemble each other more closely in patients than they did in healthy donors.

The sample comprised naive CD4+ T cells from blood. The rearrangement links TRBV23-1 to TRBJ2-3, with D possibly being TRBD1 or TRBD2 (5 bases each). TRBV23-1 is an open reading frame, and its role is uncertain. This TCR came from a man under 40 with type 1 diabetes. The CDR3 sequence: CASSQSRPLGQGEGDTQYF. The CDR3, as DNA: TGCGCCAGCAGTCAATCAAGACCATTGGGGCAGGGCGAGGGAGATACGCAGTATTTT.